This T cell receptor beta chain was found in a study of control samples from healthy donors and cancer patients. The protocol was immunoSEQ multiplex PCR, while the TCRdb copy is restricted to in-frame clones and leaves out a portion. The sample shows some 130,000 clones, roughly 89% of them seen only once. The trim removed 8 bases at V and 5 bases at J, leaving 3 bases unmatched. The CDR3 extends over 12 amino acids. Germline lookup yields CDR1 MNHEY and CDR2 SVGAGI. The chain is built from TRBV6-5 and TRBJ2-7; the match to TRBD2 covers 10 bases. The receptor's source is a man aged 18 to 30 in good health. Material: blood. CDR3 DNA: TGTGCCAGCGGGACTAGCGTTAACGAGCAGTACTTC. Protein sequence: CASGTSVNEQYF.